This record concerns one T cell receptor (beta chain) sequence. These data originate in a study of blood T cell repertoires in COVID-19. Turning to the study itself: COVID-19 samples, acute and convalescent, were from the United States, Italy and Spain. Sample material is recorded as cDNA or gDNA derived from T cells, B-cell-depleted T cells, or PBMCs.

Original processing methods: Reference gene primer amplification gave nucleated cell count estimates. TCRdb's table, derived via immunoSEQ multiplex PCR, lists solely in-frame clones and lacks some. The DNA gave D and trimming, while V, J and clone size come from that table. This sample has 150,000 to 200,000 clones, with 85% to 90% found just once. The CDR3 contains 15 residues. The germline V gene encodes CDR1 SGHTA and CDR2 FQGNSA. Trimming stripped 5 bases from V and 7 bases from J, with 17 bases between. This rearrangement joins TRBV7-2 to TRBJ1-4; no reliable D call. The sequence was collected from a man aged 18-30 years with active or convalescent COVID-19. Sequencing used peripheral blood. CDR3 nucleotides: TGTGCCAGCAGCCCTAACTGGGGAGCGGGTGAAAAACTGTTTTTT. Its protein is CASSPNWGAGEKLFF.